The present T cell receptor beta chain was sequenced within a study of response to subunit inactivated influenza vaccine. The length of the CDR3 is 15 residues. Germline loops: CDR1 MDHEN, CDR2 SYDVKM. V dropped 3 bases and J dropped 3 bases, with 13 bases sitting between them. In this sample, this clonotype turned up a few times. Antigen specificity is unknown. TCRdb used MiXCR to reprocess the RT-PCR reads, holding one entry per CDR3 protein. This sample has 650,000 or so distinct CDR3 sequences, with 11% to 15% found just once. Study-wide findings and caveats: Researchers suggested that each seasonal influenza vaccination recruits few new T cells.

The TCR comes from a middle-aged man who received an inactivated influenza vaccine. Sequences were derived from PBMCs from blood, sampled 14 to 15 days before vaccination. V usage is TRBV28 and J usage is TRBJ2-3, with D perhaps TRBD2 (5 bases). The chain's CDR3 is CASSFPSLSTDTQYF. CDR3 DNA: TGTGCCAGCAGTTTTCCTAGCCTTAGTACAGATACGCAGTATTTT.